This entry lists 8 T cell receptor beta chains sequenced from one sample in a study of cytomegalovirus exposure and HLA in healthy donors. The PCR had 60 Vbeta and 13 Jbeta primers. Some clones are missing from TCRdb's copy, which holds only in-frame ones; the method was immunoSEQ multiplex PCR. The sample has 95,000 to 100,000 clones; around four fifths are singletons. Sequenced material: PBMCs. The origin of the receptors is a man between 35 and 55 years old in good health and CMV-seronegative.

V gene TRBV5-4 combines with J gene TRBJ2-7; 11 bases fit TRBD2. The V segment lost 3 bases and the J segment 2 bases; nucleotides outside the gene matches: 10. The CDR3 runs to 17 residues. The germline CDR1 and CDR2 sequences are SGHNT and YYREEE (reference sequence). CDR3 coding DNA: TGTGCCAGCAGCTCCAAGGTGACTAGCGGGGCCACCTACGAGCAGTACTTC. Encoded protein: CASSSKVTSGATYEQYF. The entire variable domain, with the rest obtained from reference TRBV5-4 and TRBJ2-7, is as follows: ETGVTQSPTHLIKTRGQQVTLRCSSQSGHNTVSWYQQALGQGPQFIFQYYREEENGRGNFPPRFSGLQFPNYSSELNVNALELDDSALYLCASSSKVTSGATYEQYFGPGTRLTVT.

The chain couples TRBV6-5 to TRBJ2-4; 7 bases match TRBD1. CDR3 length: 15 amino acids. The germline V gene has CDR1 MNHEY and CDR2 SVGAGI. The V gene end was trimmed by 5 bases and the J gene end by 4 bases; junction bases not matched to a gene: 8. The CDR3: CASSPPGTDKNIQYF. CDR3 DNA sequence: TGTGCCAGCAGTCCCCCGGGGACAGATAAAAACATTCAGTACTTC.

V gene TRBV14 combines with J gene TRBJ1-4, with 7 positions matching TRBD1. Germline CDR1 is SGHDN and CDR2 is FVKESK. The V segment lost 2 bases and the J segment 8 bases; nucleotides outside the gene matches: 11. The CDR3 is 16 amino acids. As DNA, the CDR3 is TGTGCCAGCAGCCAATACAGGGGACGATCCGCGGAAAAACTGTTTTTT. It encodes CASSQYRGRSAEKLFF.

Regarding this clone: Additional DNA sequences in this sample encode the identical CDR3. This rearrangement joins TRBV6-6 to TRBJ2-5; perhaps TRBD2 as D (7 bases). V shed 6 bases and J shed 5 bases, with 16 bases lying between them. CDR3 length equals 14 residues. Looked up from germline, CDR1 is MNHNY and CDR2 is SVGAGI (reference sequence). The CDR3 spells CASRQTGGWETQYF. The CDR3 coding sequence is TGTGCCAGCAGACAAACGGGGGGCTGGGAGACCCAGTACTTC.

This sequence joins TRBV30 and TRBJ1-3, with D perhaps TRBD1 (6 bases). The germline V gene encodes CDR1 GTSNPN and CDR2 SVGIG (reference sequence). This CDR3 spans 15 amino acids. With 8 bases removed from V and 0 bases from J, the gap between germline ends came to 17 bases. CDR3: CALEGGAISGNTIYF. Here the CDR3 DNA reads TGTGCCCTGGAAGGGGGAGCGATCTCTGGAAACACCATATATTTT.

This rearrangement joins TRBV9 to TRBJ2-7; weak D call: TRBD1 (5 bases). CDR1 and CDR2 (germline): SGDLS, YYNGEE. This CDR3 has 13 amino acids. V was trimmed by 2 bases and J by 2 bases, leaving 8 bases between them. In DNA form, the CDR3 reads TGTGCCAGCAGCGTCGACAGCCCCTACGAGCAGTACTTC. Protein product: CASSVDSPYEQYF. Drawing the rest from reference TRBV9 and TRBJ2-7, the complete variable domain is DSGVTQTPKHLITATGQRVTLRCSPRSGDLSVYWYQQSLDQGLQFLIQYYNGEERAKGNILERFSAQQFPDLHSELNLSSLELGDSALYFCASSVDSPYEQYFGPGTRLTVT.

The sample holds a few counts of this clone. The chain recombines TRBV28 with TRBJ1-2; tentative D call: TRBD1 (5 bases). There are 12 residues in the CDR3. The V gene's germline CDR1 is MDHEN and CDR2 SYDVKM. Between the trimmed V and J ends, which lost 6 bases and 8 bases, there was a span of 13 bases. The CDR3 sequence is CASSPVGGGYTF. The CDR3 coding sequence is TGTGCCAGCAGCCCGGTTGGGGGGGGCTACACCTTC.

The rearrangement joins TRBV28 to TRBJ2-7; D is ambiguous. CDR1 and CDR2 (germline): MDHEN, SYDVKM. Trimming removed 7 bases from V and 9 bases from J, with 13 bases in between. The CDR3 extends over 11 amino acids. CDR3 loop: CASTLSGAQYF. The CDR3 DNA follows: TGTGCCAGCACCCTGTCGGGTGCGCAGTACTTC.